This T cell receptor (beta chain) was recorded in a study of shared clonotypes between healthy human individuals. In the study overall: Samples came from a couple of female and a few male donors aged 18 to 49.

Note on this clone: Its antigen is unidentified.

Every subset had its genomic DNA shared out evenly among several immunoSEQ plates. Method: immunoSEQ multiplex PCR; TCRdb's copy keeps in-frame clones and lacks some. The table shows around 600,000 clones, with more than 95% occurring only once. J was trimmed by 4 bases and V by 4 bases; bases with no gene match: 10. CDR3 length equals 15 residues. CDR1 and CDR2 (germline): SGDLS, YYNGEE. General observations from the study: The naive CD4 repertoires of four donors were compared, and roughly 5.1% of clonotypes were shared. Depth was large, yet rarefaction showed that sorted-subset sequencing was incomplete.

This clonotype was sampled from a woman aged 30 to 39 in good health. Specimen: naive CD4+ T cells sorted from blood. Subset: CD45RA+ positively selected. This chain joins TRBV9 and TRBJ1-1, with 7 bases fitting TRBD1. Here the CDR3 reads CASSRDSRFGTEAFF. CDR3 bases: TGTGCCAGCAGCCGGGACAGTAGGTTCGGCACTGAAGCTTTCTTT.